The 29 T cell receptor beta chains in this list originate from one sample, sequenced in a study of blood T cell repertoires in COVID-19. Data came from immunoSEQ multiplex PCR; TCRdb stores just in-frame clones and leaves some out. The data contain approximately 110,000 clones, less than 90% of them seen just once; the ten biggest clones take up around 4%. Sequencing was carried out using peripheral blood. Receptors originate from a man aged 45-60 years with acute or convalescent COVID-19.

The chain joins TRBV13 to TRBJ1-1; D remains ambiguous. In germline, CDR1 is PRHDT, CDR2 FYEKMQ (reference sequence). This CDR3 has 8 amino acids. V was cut by 8 bases and J by 10 bases, with 5 bases left in between. The CDR3 region is CASPGAFF. In DNA form, the CDR3 reads TGTGCCAGCCCAGGAGCTTTCTTT.

The CDR3 DNA sequence: TGTGCCAGCAGAATTCAGGGTTGGAACACTGAAGCTTTCTTT. This gives the protein CASRIQGWNTEAFF. The chain employs TRBV28 and TRBJ1-1; D possibly corresponds to TRBD1 (5 bases). This CDR3 is built from 14 residues. V was cut by 6 bases and J by 1 base, with 12 bases left in between. Germline V gives CDR1 MDHEN, CDR2 SYDVKM.

The chain is built from TRBV3-1 (or the pseudogene TRBV3-2) and TRBJ2-7, with D perhaps matching TRBD2 (5 bases). The ends were cut back, 2 bases at V and 0 bases at J, with 8 bases in the middle. This CDR3 spans 14 amino acids. Per germline, CDR1 LGHDT and CDR2 YNNKEL (reference sequence). This chain's CDR3 is CASSQWTSSYEQYF. The DNA for the CDR3 is TGTGCCAGCAGCCAATGGACTTCCTCCTACGAGCAGTACTTC.

The chain is built from TRBV5-1 and TRBJ2-1, with 7 bases lining up with TRBD2. The CDR3 spans 16 residues. CDR1 and CDR2 (germline): SGHRS, YFSETQ. Unmatched junction bases numbered 17, after V lost 4 bases and J lost 10 bases. The CDR3 spells CASSPPGRAGVAEQFF. Here the CDR3 DNA reads TGCGCCAGCAGCCCCCCGGGGCGGGCGGGAGTCGCCGAGCAGTTCTTC.

The chain carries TRBV7-9 and TRBJ1-2, with TRBD1 identical over 10 bases. This CDR3 comprises 16 residues. V lost 3 bases to trimming and J lost 6 bases; unmatched junction nucleotides: 10. Germline V gives CDR1 SEHNR, CDR2 FQNEAQ (reference sequence). CDR3 sequence: CASSFGGQGIRDGYTF. The CDR3 DNA sequence: TGTGCCAGCAGCTTTGGGGGACAGGGGATTCGGGATGGCTACACCTTC.

The rearrangement uses TRBV3-1 (or the pseudogene TRBV3-2) and TRBJ1-5; weak D call: TRBD1 (6 bases). The V gene's germline CDR1 is LGHDT and CDR2 YNNKEL (reference sequence). Trimming shortened V by 1 base and J by 1 base, and 8 bases separated the two germline ends. The CDR3 covers 15 residues. CDR3 DNA sequence: TGTGCCAGCAGCCAAGCCAGGGGAAGCAATCAGCCCCAGCATTTT. Translated, it gives CASSQARGSNQPQHF.

This chain uses TRBV24-1 with TRBJ1-5; D is uncertain. Germline V gene data show CDR1 as KGHDR and CDR2 as SFDVKD. V lost 7 bases, J lost 5 bases, and 20 bases lay in between. The CDR3 totals 16 residues. The DNA of the CDR3 is TGTGCCACCAGGGATAGTCGAAGCGGGTTTGATCAGCCCCAGCATTTT. Translated: CATRDSRSGFDQPQHF.

This clone showed up just once. The gene calls are TRBV7-8 and TRBJ1-1, with 12 positions matching TRBD1. CDR3 length equals 19 residues. Germline CDR1 SGHVS, CDR2 FQNEAQ. V trimming: 4 bases; J trimming: 0 bases; junction bases outside the gene matches: 12. CDR3 residues: CASSSSSGTGGGMNTEAFF. In DNA form, the CDR3 reads TGTGCCAGCAGCTCAAGCTCCGGGACAGGGGGCGGCATGAACACTGAAGCTTTCTTT.

A single count supports this clone. This chain links TRBV20-1 with TRBJ1-1; 7 positions agree with TRBD1. The CDR3 contains 11 residues. CDR1 DFQATT and CDR2 SNEGSKA come from the germline V gene (reference sequence). J gave up 6 bases and V 6 bases, and 4 bases lay outside the gene matches. The CDR3, as DNA: TGCAGTGCAAAAGGGGGCCCTGAAGCTTTCTTT. Residues: CSAKGGPEAFF.

V is TRBV3-1 (or the pseudogene TRBV3-2) and J is TRBJ1-3; D gene unclear. The V gene lost 5 bases and the J gene lost 0 bases, with 11 bases spanning the gap. Germline V lookup: CDR1 LGHDT, CDR2 YNNKEL (reference sequence). CDR3 size: 15 residues. Written as DNA, the CDR3 is TGTGCCAGCAGCGGTCAGATGTTCTCTGGAAACACCATATATTTT. This gives the protein CASSGQMFSGNTIYF.

This rearrangement joins TRBV5-1 to TRBJ1-3; TRBD1 agrees at 7 bases. The germline CDR1 and CDR2 sequences are SGHRS and YFSETQ. V dropped 4 bases and J dropped 4; count of bases not matched to a gene: 14. CDR3 length: 17 residues. The CDR3 spells CASSPTTGGGSGNTIYF. CDR3 DNA sequence: TGCGCCAGCAGCCCAACCACGGGAGGGGGCTCAGGAAACACCATATATTTT.

The J gene is TRBJ1-3, the V gene TRBV30, with D perhaps matching TRBD1 (6 bases). Deletions cut 7 bases from V and 0 bases from J, with 13 bases between. The germline gives CDR1 GTSNPN, CDR2 SVGIG (reference sequence). This CDR3 contains 14 residues. CDR3 sequence: CAFHGDNSGNTIYF. The CDR3 bases are TGTGCCTTCCACGGGGACAACTCTGGAAACACCATATATTTT.

The rearrangement joins TRBV11-2 to TRBJ1-2; the match to TRBD1 covers 8 bases. V lost 5 bases and J lost 1; bases outside the gene matches: 3. In germline, CDR1 is SGHAT, CDR2 FQNNGV. The CDR3 is made up of 14 amino acids. CDR3 region: CASSTGGVNYGYTF. For the CDR3, the DNA is TGTGCCAGCAGCACAGGGGGAGTTAACTATGGCTACACCTTC.

V and J are TRBV12-3 or TRBV12-4 and TRBJ1-1; the D gene is possibly TRBD1 (5 bases). There are 13 residues in the CDR3. The V and J ends lost 5 bases and 2 bases respectively, with 9 bases between them. CDR3 amino acids: CASSTTENTEAFF. The CDR3 region has the DNA TGTGCCAGCAGTACGACAGAAAACACTGAAGCTTTCTTT.

This rearrangement joins TRBV18 to TRBJ2-2, with D maybe TRBD2 (5 bases). Trimming shortened V by 0 bases and J by 5 bases, and 7 bases separated the two germline ends. Germline V gives CDR1 KGHSH, CDR2 LQKENI. This CDR3 is built from 14 residues. The CDR3 is CASSPPWRTGELFF. CDR3 coding DNA: TGTGCCAGCTCACCACCCTGGAGGACCGGGGAGCTGTTTTTT.

This clone was seen a single time. The gene calls are TRBV6-5 and TRBJ2-1; 9 bases agree with TRBD2. V dropped 4 bases and J dropped 4; count of bases not matched to a gene: 5. CDR3 length: 15 amino acids. In germline, CDR1 is MNHEY, CDR2 SVGAGI. CDR3 DNA sequence: TGTGCCAGCAGTTCAGATAGCGGGAGTTACAATGAGCAGTTCTTC. Translating gives CASSSDSGSYNEQFF.

J is TRBJ2-1 and V is TRBV6-2 or TRBV6-3, with 9 nucleotides matching TRBD1. The CDR3 length is 16 residues. CDR1 MNHEY and CDR2 SVGEGT come from the germline V gene. J gave up 7 bases and V 5 bases, and 12 bases lay outside the gene matches. The CDR3 nucleotides read TGTGCCAGCAGTGAGGTCCCGGGACAGGGAGCGAATGAGCAGTTCTTC. Translation gives CASSEVPGQGANEQFF.

The CDR3 nucleotides read TGTGCCAGCAGTGACCCCCGAGTTACTAGCGGGAGGGCGGATGAGCAGTTCTTC. It encodes CASSDPRVTSGRADEQFF. This chain connects TRBV28 to TRBJ2-1; 13 bases match TRBD2. The CDR3 is 18 residues long. CDR1 is MDHEN and CDR2 is SYDVKM in the germline V gene. V was clipped by 5 bases and J by 8 bases; unmatched bases: 15.

The chain combines TRBV7-6 with TRBJ1-4; TRBD1 agrees at 10 bases. There are 15 residues in the CDR3. Unmatched junction bases numbered 6, after V lost 6 bases and J lost 5 bases. Germline V CDR1 and CDR2: SGHVS, FNYEAQ. The chain's CDR3 is CASRQSGQGNEKLFF. CDR3 nucleotides: TGTGCCAGCAGACAATCGGGACAGGGGAATGAAAAACTGTTTTTT. The variable domain in full, completed from reference TRBV7-6 and TRBJ1-4, reads GAGVSQSPRYKVTKRGQDVALRCDPISGHVSLYWYRQALGQGPEFLTYFNYEAQQDKSGLPNDRFSAERPEGSISTLTIQRTEQRDSAMYRCASRQSGQGNEKLFFGSGTQLSVL.

V is TRBV4-1 and J is TRBJ1-3; no reliable D call. There are 15 residues in the CDR3. Trimming shortened V by 0 bases and J by 0 bases, and 6 bases separated the two germline ends. Germline lookup yields CDR1 MGHRA and CDR2 YSYEKL. The CDR3 sequence: CASSQDTRSGNTIYF. The CDR3 DNA reads as TGCGCCAGCAGCCAAGACACTCGCTCTGGAAACACCATATATTTT.

The chain joins TRBV6-1 to TRBJ1-5, with D possibly TRBD1 on 6 matching bases. V was cut by 2 bases and J by 11 bases, with 13 bases left in between. The germline V gene has CDR1 MNHNS and CDR2 SASEGT. This CDR3 region has 13 residues. CDR3 residues: CASSERGSSTQHF. CDR3 coding DNA: TGTGCCAGCAGTGAAAGGGGGAGTTCGACCCAGCATTTT.

The genes are TRBV12-2 and TRBJ2-1; the table's D call of TRBD2 was not tested on the DNA. TRBV12-2 is described as a pseudogene. The CDR3 length is 18 residues. CDR3 nucleotide sequence: TGTGCAAGTCGCTTAGTAAATGGACTAGTTGGCTCCTACAATGAGCAGTTCTTC. Translated: CASRLVNGLVGSYNEQFF.

The chain joins TRBV9 to TRBJ2-1, with D perhaps matching TRBD2 (6 bases). Deletions cut 1 base from V and 6 bases from J, with 17 bases between. Germline values: CDR1 SGDLS, CDR2 YYNGEE. The CDR3 consists of 16 residues. CDR3 in amino acids: CASSVYAGMVPNEQFF. DNA of the CDR3: TGTGCCAGCAGCGTATATGCGGGGATGGTTCCCAATGAGCAGTTCTTC. Combining the CDR3 with reference TRBV9 and TRBJ2-1 gives the whole variable domain DSGVTQTPKHLITATGQRVTLRCSPRSGDLSVYWYQQSLDQGLQFLIQYYNGEERAKGNILERFSAQQFPDLHSELNLSSLELGDSALYFCASSVYAGMVPNEQFFGPGTRLTVL.

The V and J genes are TRBV5-8 and TRBJ1-5, with TRBD1 matching 7 bases. Per germline, CDR1 SGHTS and CDR2 YDEGEE. CDR3 length: 15 residues. V was pared by 0 bases and J by 7 bases, with 7 bases of the junction left unmatched. The CDR3, as DNA: TGTGCCAGCAGCTTGGGTGACAGGGTTGGCCAGCCCCAGCATTTT. This codes for CASSLGDRVGQPQHF.

In its sample, this clone was seen a few times. CDR3 bases: TGTGCCAGTAGTATAGCCGGGGGCAATCAGCCCCAGCATTTT. It yields the protein CASSIAGGNQPQHF. The V gene is TRBV19, the J gene TRBJ1-5; D unresolved. Germline lookup yields CDR1 LNHDA and CDR2 SQIVND (reference sequence). The CDR3 sequence is 14 residues long. V dropped 1 base and J dropped 2 bases, with 6 bases sitting between them.

This clone came up a few times. J is TRBJ1-1 and V is TRBV28, with D unresolved. With 5 bases removed from V and 3 bases from J, the gap between germline ends came to 7 bases. Germline assignment: CDR1 MDHEN and CDR2 SYDVKM. The CDR3 has 12 amino acids. The DNA for the CDR3 is TGTGCCAGCAGTCGCGGGTACACTGAAGCTTTCTTT. Encoded protein: CASSRGYTEAFF.

The chain employs TRBV12-3 or TRBV12-4 and TRBJ1-5; a possible D gene is TRBD1 (5 bases). This CDR3 spans 13 amino acids. Trimming left V 3 bases short and J 6 bases short, with 9 bases between. The CDR3: CASSFRGSQPQHF. CDR3 sequence (DNA): TGTGCCAGCAGTTTTCGGGGGAGTCAGCCCCAGCATTTT.

The chain employs TRBV4-1 and TRBJ1-2; D may be TRBD1 (5 bases). From germline, CDR1 is MGHRA and CDR2 YSYEKL. V was clipped by 2 bases and J by 1 base, with 5 bases between them. The CDR3 has 13 amino acids. The CDR3 DNA follows: TGCGCCAGCAGCCAAAGGGGTAACTATGGCTACACCTTC. Protein: CASSQRGNYGYTF.

This clone was observed once. This chain links TRBV9 with TRBJ2-1; D may be TRBD1 (6 bases). Germline values: CDR1 SGDLS, CDR2 YYNGEE. The CDR3 loop spans 16 amino acids. V dropped 0 bases and J dropped 3 bases, with 13 bases sitting between them. The CDR3 loop reads CASSVGGQGHYNEQFF. The CDR3 region has the DNA TGTGCCAGCAGCGTAGGAGGTCAGGGGCACTACAATGAGCAGTTCTTC.